One sample yielded the 6 T cell receptor beta chains listed below, sequenced in a study of blood T cell repertoires in COVID-19. Clones were sequenced by immunoSEQ multiplex PCR, and TCRdb holds only the in-frame ones, with some missing. The sample lists more than 200,000 clones, more than 75% seen once, with about 7% in the top ten. Sequenced material: PBMCs or T cells enriched from blood (not recorded which). The receptors derive from a woman aged 40-49 years with acute COVID-19.

The chain is built from TRBV2 and TRBJ2-3, with 9 bases fitting TRBD2. Germline V gene sequence: CDR1 SNHLY, CDR2 FYNNEI. This CDR3 has 16 residues. The V and J ends lost 5 bases and 2 bases, in that order; junction bases with no gene match: 8. DNA of the CDR3: TGTGCCAGCAGTTATAGCGGGAGTTCCGTCACAGATACGCAGTATTTT. Its protein product is CASSYSGSSVTDTQYF.

The chain employs TRBV5-1 and TRBJ2-3; D possibly corresponds to TRBD2 (6 bases). With 0 bases removed from V and 0 bases from J, the gap between germline ends came to 11 bases. The CDR3 has 16 residues. The germline gives CDR1 SGHRS, CDR2 YFSETQ. Written as DNA, the CDR3 is TGCGCCAGCAGCTTGGTGGGGGACTCTAGCACAGATACGCAGTATTTT. Protein product: CASSLVGDSSTDTQYF.

The CDR3 sequence is CASSPRDRVTKNIQYF. DNA for the CDR3: TGTGCCAGCTCACCACGGGACAGGGTTACCAAAAACATTCAGTACTTC. J is TRBJ2-4 and V is TRBV18; 9 nucleotides agree with TRBD1. This CDR3 has 16 amino acids. Losses at the gene ends were 1 base for V and 2 bases for J; bases not matched to a gene: 3. Germline V gene lookup returns CDR1 KGHSH and CDR2 LQKENI.

V gene TRBV27 combines with J gene TRBJ2-1; 8 positions match TRBD1. Germline-derived CDR1 and CDR2 are MNHEY and SMNVEV (reference sequence). The junction had 15 bases not matched to a gene; V was cut back by 9 bases and J by 8 bases. The CDR3 is 15 residues long. The CDR3 sequence is CASRAGTGGYHEQFF. The CDR3 DNA reads as TGTGCCAGTCGGGCAGGCACAGGGGGTTACCATGAGCAGTTCTTC.

The chain uses TRBV15 and TRBJ2-1; 8 nucleotides match TRBD1. The length of the CDR3 is 17 residues. V shed 3 bases and J 3 bases; nucleotides not matched to a gene: 10. Germline V gene lookup returns CDR1 LNHNV and CDR2 YYDKDF (reference sequence). The CDR3 here is CATSSLTGQVSYNEQFF. CDR3 nucleotides: TGTGCCACCAGCAGCCTGACGGGACAGGTTAGCTACAATGAGCAGTTCTTC.

The V call is TRBV29-1, the J call TRBJ1-3; a weak D match, TRBD1 (5 bases). CDR1 is SQVTM and CDR2 is ANQGSEA in the germline V gene. Trimming pared 5 bases from V and 4 bases from J, leaving 18 bases between. The CDR3 covers 15 residues. For the CDR3, the DNA is TGCAGCGTTCTACAGGCCCTAAGCCCGGGAAACACCATATATTTT. Its translation is CSVLQALSPGNTIYF.